This TCR beta chain is drawn from a study of PD-1 blockade in classical Hodgkin lymphoma. On the study more broadly: Every 2 weeks, patients got 3 mg/kg intravenous nivolumab.

This table comes from immunoSEQ multiplex PCR, and its TCRdb copy is limited to in-frame clones, with some not included. The table records around 13,000 clones, roughly 80% of them present only once. CDR1 is SGDLS and CDR2 is YYNGEE in the germline V gene. Trimming removed 3 bases from V and 4 bases from J, with 16 bases in between. The CDR3 runs 15 residues. All trial patients relapsed after autologous stem cell transplantation. Responses achieved at best were complete response, partial response or progressive disease. The receptor was isolated from a human donor with classical Hodgkin lymphoma. The chain carries TRBV9 and TRBJ2-5; the D gene is possibly TRBD1 (9 bases). The material was peripheral blood mononuclear cells (PBMCs), obtained at baseline. This CDR3 is CASSAGGTGRETQYF. Here the CDR3 DNA reads TGTGCCAGCAGCGCGGGGGGGACAGGGAGAGAGACCCAGTACTTC.